This entry describes one T cell receptor (beta chain). Its antigen is still unknown. Germline CDR1 reads SGDLS; CDR2 reads YYNGEE. The V gene lost 3 bases and the J gene lost 4 bases, with 10 bases spanning the gap. The CDR3 is 13 residues long. This entry belongs to a study of T cell repertoires in cytomegalovirus infection. Study-wide background: Public TCR beta signatures indicated both CMV infection and matching HLA type. General observations from the study: Using cumulative public TCR beta family frequency, the authors identified those who carried CMV together with the relevant HLA.

TCRdb re-called the reads with MiXCR, one entry per CDR3 protein. The sample holds about 450,000 distinct CDR3 sequences, roughly a third seen once. The TCR was taken from a human donor in good health (CMV status not recorded). Some clones in this sample may be carry-over from other donors' samples. The specimen was PBMCs. This chain links TRBV9 with TRBJ2-5; D gene unclear. The CDR3 nucleotides are TGTGCCAGCAGCGCCGACTGGGGAGAGACCCAGTACTTC. Encoded protein: CASSADWGETQYF.